The rows below give T cell receptor beta chains drawn from one sample of a study of blood T cell repertoires in COVID-19. Clones were sequenced by immunoSEQ multiplex PCR, and TCRdb holds only the in-frame ones, with some missing. Counted here are 40,000 to 55,000 clones, under 90% occurring once; the ten biggest clones make up about 4%. The sample taken for sequencing was peripheral blood. The receptors were sampled from a woman in her seventies with acute or convalescent COVID-19. Each CDR3 is given with its conserved first and last residue. A D gene is named only where the DNA matches it firmly. Only part of the rows carry a size: once, few, many, or a class if the clone is expanded.

TGTGCCATCAGTGAAGGGACAGGCAACTATGGCTACACCTTC | CAISEGTGNYGYTF | TRBD1 | TRBJ1-2 | - | TRBV10-3
TGTGCCAGCAGATACAGACCGGGACAGGTTTTCTACGAGCAGTACTTC | CASRYRPGQVFYEQYF | TRBD1 | TRBJ2-7 | - | TRBV7-9
TGCGCCAGCAGCTTGGGACTAGCGGGGGACTACGAGCAGTACTTC | CASSLGLAGDYEQYF | TRBD2 | TRBJ2-7 | few | TRBV5-1
TGTGCCAGCAGCTTAGACAGGGATTTGGGTGAAGCTTTCTTT | CASSLDRDLGEAFF | - | TRBJ1-1 | - | TRBV7-8
TGTGCCAGCAGCCCCGGGACTAGCGGGACTAACAATGAGCAGTTCTTC | CASSPGTSGTNNEQFF | TRBD2 | TRBJ2-1 | - | TRBV9
TGCGCCAGCAGCCCAGCAGGGAGGACAGATACGCAGTATTTT | CASSPAGRTDTQYF | - | TRBJ2-3 | - | TRBV5-1
TGTGCCAGCAGTTCCAACCCGACAGAGCCCAACTATGGCTACACCTTC | CASSSNPTEPNYGYTF | - | TRBJ1-2 | - | TRBV6-2/TRBV6-3
TGTGCCAGCAGGCCGTCAACGGGACTGGATAGCTCCTATAATTCACCCCTCCACTTT | CASRPSTGLDSSYNSPLHF | - | TRBJ1-6 | few | TRBV7-8
TGTGCCAGCAGTTTACTTACAGCCGGGACTGGGCCCTACGAGCAGTACTTC | CASSLLTAGTGPYEQYF | - | TRBJ2-7 | - | TRBV27
TGTGCCAGCAGTTTAATTCGGGAAGTGCAGTACTTC | CASSLIREVQYF | - | TRBJ2-7 | - | TRBV12-3/TRBV12-4
TGTGCCTGGAGCGAGCCCACCGGGTACCTCTCCTACGAGCAGTACTTC | CAWSEPTGYLSYEQYF | - | TRBJ2-7 | - | TRBV30
TGTGCCAGCAGCCGACAGCCGAGTAGCGGGAGGGCCCATTCCTACAATGAGCAGTTCTTC | CASSRQPSSGRAHSYNEQFF | TRBD2 | TRBJ2-1 | - | TRBV4-2
TGTGCCAGTTCCGGGACAGGAACCGGGGAGCTGTTTTTT | CASSGTGTGELFF | TRBD1 | TRBJ2-2 | - | TRBV19
TGTGCCAGCAGCCAAGATCAGAACAGGGAATACGAGCAGTACTTC | CASSQDQNREYEQYF | - | TRBJ2-7 | - | TRBV14
TGTGCCAGCAGTCACCGGGACAGGGGATTTAATGAGCAGTTCTTC | CASSHRDRGFNEQFF | TRBD1 | TRBJ2-1 | few | TRBV6-4
TGCGCCAGCAGCTCCTACAGGGGAGTGAACACTGAAGCTTTCTTT | CASSSYRGVNTEAFF | TRBD1 | TRBJ1-1 | - | TRBV5-1
TGTGCCAGCAGCCCCTCTGCCCAATTCAGTGAAAAACTGTTTTTT | CASSPSAQFSEKLFF | - | TRBJ1-4 | - | TRBV9
TGTGCCAGCAGCTTGGTTCCAGGGAACACAGATACGCAGTATTTT | CASSLVPGNTDTQYF | - | TRBJ2-3 | - | TRBV11-2
TGTGCCAGCAGCCCTTACGAGCAGTACTTC | CASSPYEQYF | - | TRBJ2-7 | - | TRBV5-5
TGTGCCAGCAGCTTGAGTGTCAGGACCGGGGAGCTGTTTTTT | CASSLSVRTGELFF | - | TRBJ2-2 | - | TRBV5-5
TGTGCCAGCAGCTTGGGCGCAGGGGGCGGGGAAAAACTGTTTTTT | CASSLGAGGGEKLFF | TRBD1 | TRBJ1-4 | - | TRBV5-5
TGTGCCAGCAGCTCCGGCGGGTACCAAGAGACCCAGTACTTC | CASSSGGYQETQYF | - | TRBJ2-5 | - | TRBV7-2
TGTGCCAGCAGCCCCCTGGCGGGAAGACCCTACGAGCAGTACTTC | CASSPLAGRPYEQYF | - | TRBJ2-7 | - | TRBV14
TGTGCCAGCAGCCAAGGAGGACTAGCAGAGAACACCGGGGAGCTGTTTTTT | CASSQGGLAENTGELFF | TRBD2 | TRBJ2-2 | - | TRBV4-2
TGTGCCAGTAGTATCCCCGGACTTGCCTACGAGCAGTACTTC | CASSIPGLAYEQYF | - | TRBJ2-7 | few | TRBV19
TGTGCCAGCAGCCCCATCCGCGGCGGGGAGCTGTTTTTT | CASSPIRGGELFF | - | TRBJ2-2 | - | TRBV3-1/TRBV3-2